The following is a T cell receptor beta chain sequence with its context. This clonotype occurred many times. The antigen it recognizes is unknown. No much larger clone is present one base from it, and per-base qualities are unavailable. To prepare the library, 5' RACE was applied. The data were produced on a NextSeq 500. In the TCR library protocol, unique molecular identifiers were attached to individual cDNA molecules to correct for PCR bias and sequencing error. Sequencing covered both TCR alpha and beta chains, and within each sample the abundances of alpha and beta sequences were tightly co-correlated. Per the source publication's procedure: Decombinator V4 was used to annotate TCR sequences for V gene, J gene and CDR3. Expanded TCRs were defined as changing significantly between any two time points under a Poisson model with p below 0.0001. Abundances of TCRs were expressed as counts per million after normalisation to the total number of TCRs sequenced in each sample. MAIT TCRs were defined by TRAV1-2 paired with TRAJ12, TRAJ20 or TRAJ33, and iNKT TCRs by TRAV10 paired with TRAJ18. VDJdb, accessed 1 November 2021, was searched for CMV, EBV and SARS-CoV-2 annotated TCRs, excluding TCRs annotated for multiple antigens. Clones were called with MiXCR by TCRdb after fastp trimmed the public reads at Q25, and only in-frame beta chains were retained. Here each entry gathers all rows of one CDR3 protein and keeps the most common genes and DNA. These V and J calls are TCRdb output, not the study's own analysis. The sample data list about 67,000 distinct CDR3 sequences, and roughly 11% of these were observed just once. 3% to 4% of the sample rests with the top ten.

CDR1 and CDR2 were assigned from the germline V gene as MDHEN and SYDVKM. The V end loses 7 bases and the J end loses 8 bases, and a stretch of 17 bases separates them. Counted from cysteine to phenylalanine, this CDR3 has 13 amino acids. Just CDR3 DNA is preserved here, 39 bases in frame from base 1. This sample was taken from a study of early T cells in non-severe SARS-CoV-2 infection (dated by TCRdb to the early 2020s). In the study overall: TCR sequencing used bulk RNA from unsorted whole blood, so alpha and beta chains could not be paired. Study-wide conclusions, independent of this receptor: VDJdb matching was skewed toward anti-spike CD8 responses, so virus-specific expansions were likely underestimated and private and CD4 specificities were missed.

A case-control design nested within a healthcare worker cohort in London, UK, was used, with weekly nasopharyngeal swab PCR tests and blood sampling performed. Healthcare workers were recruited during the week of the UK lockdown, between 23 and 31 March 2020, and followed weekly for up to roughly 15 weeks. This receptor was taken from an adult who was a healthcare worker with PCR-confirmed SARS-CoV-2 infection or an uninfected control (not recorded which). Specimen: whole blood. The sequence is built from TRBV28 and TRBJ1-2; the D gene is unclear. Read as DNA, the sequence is TGTGCCAGCAACCACGACAACCTCCGAGGCTACACCTTC. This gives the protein CASNHDNLRGYTF.